Only one count was recorded for the clone carrying this T cell receptor beta chain. This specimen belongs to a study of blood T cell repertoires in COVID-19. Looking at the study overall: PBMCs, B-cell-depleted T cells, or T cells provided the cDNA or gDNA that made up the material.

Generated by immunoSEQ multiplex PCR, the TCRdb table keeps only in-frame clones and is missing some. The sample lists fewer than 250,000 clones; 85% to 90% were seen once. Trimming at V came to 3 bases and at J to 2 bases, leaving 8 bases not matched to a gene. The CDR3 length is 16 residues. Germline V gene sequence: CDR1 MDHEN, CDR2 SYDVKM. The TCR was taken from a man in his 60s with acute or convalescent COVID-19. Sample: peripheral blood. The chain uses TRBV28 and TRBJ2-5, with 8 bases identical to TRBD2. CDR3 DNA: TGTGCCAGCAGTTTCGCACCCAGCGGGGGACAAGAGACCCAGTACTTC. This gives the protein CASSFAPSGGQETQYF.